Listed here are 9 T cell receptor beta chains from one sample, sequenced in a study of control samples from healthy donors and cancer patients. Sequencing was performed with immunoSEQ multiplex PCR; in TCRdb, only in-frame clones are kept and a portion is missing. The data hold 70,000 to 75,000 clones, with roughly 91% observed a single time. The sequencing sample was made of PBMCs. The origin of the receptors is a man aged 55-75 years with lung cancer.

V usage is TRBV7-3 and J usage is TRBJ2-3, with a weak D call TRBD1 (6 bases). The CDR3 runs to 14 residues. Trimming took 5 bases from V and 4 from J, leaving 13 bases between them. Germline CDR1 SGHTA, CDR2 FQGTGA. Written as DNA, the CDR3 is TGTGCCAGCAGCCCTACACAGGGAGCAGATACGCAGTATTTT. It is translated as CASSPTQGADTQYF.

This clone was detected once. The chain uses TRBV27 and TRBJ1-1; tentatively, D is TRBD1 (6 bases). V gave up 1 base and J gave up 8 bases, with 11 bases separating them. The CDR3 is made up of 13 amino acids. Germline V gives CDR1 MNHEY, CDR2 SMNVEV (reference sequence). Here the CDR3 reads CASSLWGAREAFF. CDR3 DNA: TGTGCCAGCAGTTTATGGGGGGCGCGGGAAGCTTTCTTT.

The chain uses TRBV27 and TRBJ1-5; TRBD1 matches at 9 bases. Germline V CDR1 and CDR2: MNHEY, SMNVEV (reference sequence). The V and J ends lost 6 bases and 4 bases, in that order; junction bases with no gene match: 7. The CDR3 consists of 15 residues. In nucleotides, the CDR3 is TGTGCCAGCAGCCTGACAGGGGGACCTAATCAGCCCCAGCATTTT. The encoded protein is CASSLTGGPNQPQHF.

The chain employs TRBV7-9 and TRBJ2-1; 8 bases are a match to TRBD2. V lost 0 bases and J lost 7; bases outside the gene matches: 14. Germline CDR1 SEHNR, CDR2 FQNEAQ (reference sequence). The CDR3 has 18 amino acids. CDR3 in amino acids: CASSLASGRGNGLNEQFF. In DNA form, the CDR3 reads TGTGCCAGCAGCTTAGCCTCCGGGAGGGGTAACGGTCTTAATGAGCAGTTCTTC.

This clone was found a few times. V gene TRBV5-1 combines with J gene TRBJ2-3; no definite D call. V was pared by 3 bases and J by 5 bases, with 13 bases between. Per the germline V gene, CDR1 is SGHRS and CDR2 is YFSETQ. The CDR3 is 14 amino acids. CDR3 amino acids: CASSWKSTKDTQYF. Written as DNA, the CDR3 is TGCGCCAGCAGCTGGAAGAGTACAAAAGATACGCAGTATTTT.

The gene calls are TRBV7-9 and TRBJ1-2; no reliable D call. There are 14 residues in the CDR3. V gave up 5 bases and J gave up 2 bases, with 12 bases separating them. Looked up from germline, CDR1 is SEHNR and CDR2 is FQNEAQ (reference sequence). This CDR3 reads CASSPVGFNYGYTF. CDR3 bases: TGTGCCAGCAGCCCGGTGGGCTTCAACTATGGCTACACCTTC.

The CDR3 bases are TGTGCCAGCAACCCGGGACAGTGGTTGCAGACCCAGTACTTC. It codes for CASNPGQWLQTQYF. The rearrangement links TRBV3-1 (or the pseudogene TRBV3-2) to TRBJ2-5; 7 bases align to TRBD1. The length of the CDR3 is 14 residues. The J segment lost 6 bases and the V segment lost 7 bases, leaving 11 bases of the junction unmatched. Germline-derived CDR1 and CDR2 are LGHDT and YNNKEL (reference sequence).

The V and J genes are TRBV5-8 and TRBJ2-7, with 9 bases fitting TRBD1. Per germline, CDR1 SGHTS and CDR2 YDEGEE. CDR3 length: 14 amino acids. V shed 4 bases, J shed 7 bases, and the junction held 9 bases outside the gene matches. CDR3 protein: CASSDHRGPGEQYV. The CDR3 bases are TGTGCCAGCAGCGACCACAGGGGGCCCGGGGAGCAGTACGTC.

This clone was seen a few times. The rearrangement links TRBV30 to TRBJ1-1; 7 bases are shared with TRBD1. Per the germline V gene, CDR1 is GTSNPN and CDR2 is SVGIG (reference sequence). V lost 4 bases, J lost 3 bases, and 8 bases stayed unmatched. The CDR3 has 14 amino acids. The CDR3 DNA is TGTGCCTGGACTCACGCAGGGGGGGACACTGAAGCTTTCTTT. This encodes CAWTHAGGDTEAFF. Using reference TRBV30 and TRBJ1-1 for the parts outside the CDR3, the full variable domain is SQTIHQWPATLVQPVGSPLSLECTVEGTSNPNLYWYRQAAGRGLQLLFYSVGIGQISSEVPQNLSASRPQDRQFILSSKKLLLSDSGFYLCAWTHAGGDTEAFFGQGTRLTVV.